This record covers a single T cell receptor beta chain. Its specificity is not known. The data were produced by immunoSEQ multiplex PCR, yet TCRdb's version contains in-frame clones alone and is incomplete. The sample has about 100,000 clones; 85% to 95% are singletons. This sample was taken from a study of siplizumab effects on memory and regulatory T cells. Study-level results: Siplizumab cultures yielded proliferating Tregs whose suppressive function was not confirmed. Tracing alloreactive clones into unstimulated subsets worked for only a minor fraction of them.

Sequencing was carried out using non-Treg CD4+ T cells sorted from blood. The TCR comes from a human donor in good health.

In nucleotides, the CDR3 is TGCGCCAGCAGCTTGGGCGGGAACTCTGGGGCCAACGTCCTGACTTTC. Translated, it gives CASSLGGNSGANVLTF. This chain uses TRBV5-1 with TRBJ2-6, with D perhaps matching TRBD2 (6 bases). Between the trimmed V and J ends, which lost 0 bases and 0 bases, there was a span of 7 bases. Germline assignment: CDR1 SGHRS and CDR2 YFSETQ. The length of the CDR3 is 16 residues.